The TCR beta chain described here comes from a study of CD8+ T cells in alopecia areata (dated by TCRdb to the late 2010s). Study-wide context: In both human patients and the C3H/HeJ mouse model, the study applied high-throughput TCRbeta sequencing to look at T cell clonal expansion in alopecia areata. Scalp clonality was compared among normal scalp (n=4), patchy alopecia areata scalp (n=8), and alopecia totalis/universalis scalp (n=8). On the human side, TCRbeta sequencing was run on scalp tissue and on sorted CD4+ and CD8+ peripheral blood T cells from healthy controls and from alopecia areata patients with either patchy or totalis/universalis disease. RNA was extracted with the PAXgene miRNA kit for fixed scalp, the miRNeasy kit for PBMCs, and the RNeasy kit for mouse skin. TCRbeta CDR3 regions were amplified by immunoSEQ multiplex PCR with 35 Vbeta forward and 13 Jbeta reverse primers. Results the study describes overall, beyond this receptor: Compared with normal scalp, lesional scalp, particularly in alopecia totalis/universalis, had higher clonality and more expanded CD8+ clones, which suggests antigenic drive. Compared with mice, TCR sequences shared between patients were less clear, possibly partly because of HLA diversity across the patient population. Resident alphabeta T cells in normal human skin are also sequenced, complicating scalp TCR repertoire analysis, unlike mouse skin dominated by gammadelta T cells.

The library was generated by the immunoSEQ multiplex PCR assay. For TCR sequencing, RNA was extracted from every sample and reverse transcribed into cDNA to serve as template. First-strand cDNA was synthesized using SuperScript III with a 2:1 mix of oligo-dT and random hexamers. Amplification bias was assessed with a synthetic immune receptor repertoire, and residual bias was removed computationally. The authors' pipeline ran thus. Raw reads were preprocessed to remove errors, and CDR3 was defined by IMGT conventions from the conserved cysteine to phenylalanine. To get clonality, Shannon entropy was normalized by log2 of the number of productive unique TCRs and the result was subtracted from 1. CD4 or CD8 identity of scalp clones was inferred by cross-referencing scalp TCRbeta sequences with sorted blood CD4 and CD8 repertoires. TCRdb limited this immuneACCESS table to in-frame rearrangements with V and J called. A share of clones is missing; checked studies link under half to unresolved V genes, and the rest is unexplained. Clone size and V and J calls were adopted from that table, with D and trimming inferred from the DNA. For this sample there are about 82,000 clones; roughly 47% appear just once. The ten largest clones add up to around 6% of the sample.

This clone was observed a few times. No antigen is known for it. No per-base quality is available; no much larger clone lies one base away. Lesional scalp punch biopsies and peripheral blood were collected from alopecia areata patients. After PBMCs were isolated by density centrifugation and stained for CD3, CD4 and CD8, a FACSAria was used to sort CD4+ and CD8+ T cells. As part of a multicenter biomarker study, untreated alopecia areata patients were recruited. In roughly five patients from the biomarker study, the blood CD8+ T cells went through an additional sort into NKG2D-low and NKG2D-high fractions. The receptor comes from a human donor with alopecia areata. The sequenced sample consisted of NKG2D-high CD8+ T cells sorted from blood. In the paper's terms, the cell subset or site label means: sorted CD8+ NKG2D-high blood T cells.

DNA sequence: TGTGCCAGCAGTTTTTTCGCCCGCTCCTACAATGAGCAGTTCTTC. Its translation is CASSFFARSYNEQFF. Here the chain combines TRBV27 and TRBJ2-1, with the D gene uncertain. The CDR3, cysteine through phenylalanine, is 15 amino acids long. Of the read, only the CDR3 DNA is kept; its 45 bases are in frame from base 1. V gives up 3 bases and J gives up 0 bases, and the segment between their germline ends measures 9 bases. Via the germline V gene (reference sequence), CDR1 is MNHEY and CDR2 SMNVEV.